The 25 T cell receptor beta chains reported below all come from one sample, sequenced in a study of blood T cells in healthy people across ages (dated by TCRdb to the mid-2010s). Library preparation employed 5' RACE. Sequenced using an Illumina HiSeq 2500. A second PCR of roughly 7 to 11 cycles was performed with a sample-barcoded 5' primer and a J-beta primer mix. TCRdb reworked the public reads: Q25 trimming with fastp, MiXCR clone assembly, productive beta chains retained. Duplicate CDR3 protein sequences are folded into a single record with the most common DNA and genes. This sample has roughly 730,000 distinct CDR3 sequences in its table, and around three fifths of those were observed once. The ten largest account for more than 25% of the sample. The sample taken for sequencing was blood. The receptors shown here come from a man aged 35 to 55 in good health.

This chain uses TRBV5-6 with TRBJ1-2; TRBD1 matches at 8 bases. The CDR3 loop spans 16 amino acids. Germline CDR1 is SGHDT and CDR2 is YYEEEE. The J segment lost 1 base and the V segment lost 4 bases, leaving 9 bases of the junction unmatched. In nucleotides, the CDR3 is TGTGCCAGCAGCCGAATGATGACAGGGGATAACTATGGCTACACCTTC. Translation: CASSRMMTGDNYGYTF. Together with reference TRBV5-6 and TRBJ1-2, the CDR3 gives the full variable domain: DAGVTQSPTHLIKTRGQQVTLRCSPKSGHDTVSWYQQALGQGPQFIFQYYEEEERQRGNFPDRFSGHQFPNYSSELNVNALLLGDSALYLCASSRMMTGDNYGYTFGSGTRLTVV.

The rearrangement links TRBV3-1 to TRBJ2-5, with TRBD2 identical over 11 bases. J was trimmed by 2 bases and V by 3 bases; bases with no gene match: 8. This CDR3 has 17 amino acids. Germline V gene lookup returns CDR1 LGHDT and CDR2 YNNKEL (reference sequence). The CDR3 sequence: CASSHQLPSGRQETQYF. The CDR3 bases are TGTGCCAGCAGCCATCAATTACCTAGCGGGAGGCAAGAGACCCAGTACTTC.

The genes are TRBV28 and TRBJ2-4, with 7 bases identical to TRBD1. This CDR3 has 16 residues. The ends lost 5 bases at V and 8 bases at J; junction bases unmatched: 15. CDR1 MDHEN and CDR2 SYDVKM come from the germline V gene. In nucleotides, the CDR3 is TGTGCCAGCAGTCCCCTAGGGCAGGGGGTCTTTGACATTCAGTACTTC. This sequence encodes CASSPLGQGVFDIQYF. Combining the CDR3 with reference TRBV28 and TRBJ2-4 gives the whole variable domain DVKVTQSSRYLVKRTGEKVFLECVQDMDHENMFWYRQDPGLGLRLIYFSYDVKMKEKGDIPEGYSVSREKKERFSLILESASTNQTSMYLCASSPLGQGVFDIQYFGAGTRLSVL.

The sample holds a few counts of this clonotype. The chain recombines TRBV20-1 with TRBJ2-1; no firm D call. CDR3 length: 15 amino acids. Per the germline V gene, CDR1 is DFQATT and CDR2 is SNEGSKA (reference sequence). V was shortened by 1 base and J by 5 bases, with 15 bases between the two germline ends. The CDR3 spells CSARAPARSHNEQFF. CDR3 coding DNA: TGCAGTGCTAGAGCCCCAGCGCGATCCCACAATGAGCAGTTCTTC.

The rearrangement uses TRBV11-3 and TRBJ2-4, with D perhaps TRBD1 (7 bases). The CDR3 covers 17 residues. Germline CDR1 reads SGHNT; CDR2 reads YENEEA. V was pared by 1 base and J by 0 bases, with 13 bases between. CDR3 DNA: TGTGCCAGCAGCTTAGTGCGGGACAGCTTAGCCAAAAACATTCAGTACTTC. Encoded protein: CASSLVRDSLAKNIQYF. The full variable domain, rest sourced from reference TRBV11-3 and TRBJ2-4, is EAGVVQSPRYKIIEKKQPVAFWCNPISGHNTLYWYLQNLGQGPELLIRYENEEAVDDSQLPKDRFSAERLKGVDSTLKIQPAELGDSAVYLCASSLVRDSLAKNIQYFGAGTRLSVL.

The V call is TRBV7-6, the J call TRBJ2-5; D perhaps matches TRBD1 (6 bases). This CDR3 region has 13 residues. From germline, CDR1 is SGHVS and CDR2 FNYEAQ. V was trimmed by 6 bases and J by 3 bases, leaving 11 bases between them. The CDR3 here is CASRAQGKETQYF. The CDR3 DNA is TGTGCCAGCAGAGCTCAGGGGAAAGAGACCCAGTACTTC. The full variable domain, in which reference TRBV7-6 and TRBJ2-5 provide the parts outside the CDR3, is GAGVSQSPRYKVTKRGQDVALRCDPISGHVSLYWYRQALGQGPEFLTYFNYEAQQDKSGLPNDRFSAERPEGSISTLTIQRTEQRDSAMYRCASRAQGKETQYFGPGTRLLVL.

This clonotype was seen only once. The chain uses TRBV20-1 and TRBJ2-3; possible D gene TRBD1, 6 bases. The length of the CDR3 is 16 residues. Deletions cut 2 bases from V and 1 base from J, with 16 bases between. The germline gives CDR1 DFQATT, CDR2 SNEGSKA (reference sequence). As DNA, the CDR3 is TGCAGTGCTAGACCCATCACAGGGCCCGGCACAGATACGCAGTATTTT. It encodes CSARPITGPGTDTQYF.

This clonotype was counted a few times. The chain uses TRBV28 and TRBJ2-4; 9 bases are shared with TRBD2. Germline V gives CDR1 MDHEN, CDR2 SYDVKM. This CDR3 is 15 amino acids long. V lost 5 bases to trimming and J lost 8 bases; unmatched junction nucleotides: 10. The chain's CDR3 is CASSRPTSGGDIQYF. The CDR3 coding sequence is TGTGCCAGCAGTCGCCCGACTAGCGGAGGGGACATTCAGTACTTC.

The V gene is TRBV12-3 or TRBV12-4, the J gene TRBJ2-3; D unresolved. The CDR3 is made up of 15 amino acids. The V end was cut by 5 bases, the J end by 6 bases, with 18 bases between. The CDR3 sequence: CASSPLGQLMDTQYF. As DNA, the CDR3 is TGTGCCAGCAGTCCCCTTGGGCAGTTAATGGATACGCAGTATTTT.

The chain is built from TRBV20-1 and TRBJ1-5, with D possibly TRBD1 on 5 matching bases. The germline V and J ends were trimmed by 5 bases and 1 base, with 9 bases remaining between them. The CDR3 length is 13 residues. Germline CDR1 DFQATT, CDR2 SNEGSKA (reference sequence). The CDR3 loop is CSAQGGSNQPQHF. The DNA for the CDR3 is TGCAGTGCTCAGGGTGGGAGCAATCAGCCCCAGCATTTT.

The rearrangement joins TRBV2 to TRBJ2-5; either TRBD1 or TRBD2 may supply D (5 bases each). This CDR3 has 14 amino acids. Germline V gives CDR1 SNHLY, CDR2 FYNNEI. Trimming removed 5 bases at V and 3 bases at J, with 13 bases between. This CDR3 reads CASSRDLSKETQYF. The CDR3 DNA sequence: TGTGCCAGCAGTAGGGACCTAAGTAAAGAGACCCAGTACTTC.

The V and J genes are TRBV28 and TRBJ2-3, with 14 positions matching TRBD2. Germline CDR1 and CDR2: MDHEN and SYDVKM. The junction had 11 bases not matched to a gene; V was cut back by 2 bases and J by 4 bases. The CDR3 sequence is 19 residues long. Here the CDR3 DNA reads TGTGCCAGCAGTTTAGTCCCTTCGGGACTAGCGGGGGATGCAGATACGCAGTATTTT. Its protein product is CASSLVPSGLAGDADTQYF. The full variable domain, in which reference TRBV28 and TRBJ2-3 provide the parts outside the CDR3, is DVKVTQSSRYLVKRTGEKVFLECVQDMDHENMFWYRQDPGLGLRLIYFSYDVKMKEKGDIPEGYSVSREKKERFSLILESASTNQTSMYLCASSLVPSGLAGDADTQYFGPGTRLTVL.

The chain links TRBV7-9 to TRBJ2-1; tentatively, D is TRBD2 (6 bases). Trimming pared 6 bases from V and 4 bases from J, leaving 22 bases between. This CDR3 region has 17 residues. Germline V gene data show CDR1 as SEHNR and CDR2 as FQNEAQ (reference sequence). Written as DNA, the CDR3 is TGTGCCAGCAGTCCTAAAGAGGGTATTCGGGGGTACAATGAGCAGTTCTTC. Translating gives CASSPKEGIRGYNEQFF. The complete variable domain, with remaining parts taken from reference TRBV7-9 and TRBJ2-1, reads DTGVSQNPRHKITKRGQNVTFRCDPISEHNRLYWYRQTLGQGPEFLTYFQNEAQLEKSRLLSDRFSAERPKGSFSTLEIQRTEQGDSAMYLCASSPKEGIRGYNEQFFGPGTRLTVL.

The chain employs TRBV11-1 and TRBJ2-3, with D tentatively TRBD1 (6 bases). The germline CDR1 and CDR2 sequences are SGHAT and FQDESV (reference sequence). The CDR3 sequence is 15 residues long. V lost 5 bases and J 4 bases, leaving 16 bases between the germline ends. The CDR3 loop reads CASSLGTGRSDTQYF. Here the CDR3 DNA reads TGTGCCAGCAGCCTCGGAACAGGGCGATCAGATACGCAGTATTTT.

This clonotype was recorded a few times. The J gene is TRBJ2-7, the V gene TRBV25-1; 8 bases are shared with TRBD1. The ends lost 3 bases at V and 6 bases at J; junction bases unmatched: 7. This CDR3 has 14 amino acids. Per the germline V gene, CDR1 is MGHDK and CDR2 is SYGVNS. The CDR3 DNA follows: TGTGCCAGCAGTGATCCGAGGACAGGGTCCGAGCAGTACTTC. This sequence encodes CASSDPRTGSEQYF.

This clonotype is a singleton in its sample. V gene TRBV29-1 combines with J gene TRBJ2-1, with 9 bases that match TRBD1. J was trimmed by 7 bases and V by 6 bases; bases with no gene match: 10. The CDR3 contains 14 residues. Germline V gives CDR1 SQVTM, CDR2 ANQGSEA. The CDR3 DNA reads TGCAGCGTCCACGCTCGGGACAGGGTTAATGAGCAGTTCTTC. Translating it yields CSVHARDRVNEQFF.

This clonotype was picked up a small number of times. This chain connects TRBV7-3 to TRBJ2-7, with D unclear. The J call may be incorrect, as the DNA end agrees better with TRBJ2-5. CDR1 and CDR2 (germline): SGHTA, FQGTGA. This CDR3 has 17 amino acids. The CDR3 region is CASSSGPREGGVETQYF. CDR3 nucleotide sequence: TGTGCCAGCAGCTCAGGACCTAGGGAAGGTGGGGTGGAGACCCAGTACTTC.

V gene TRBV28 combines with J gene TRBJ2-3, with D perhaps TRBD2 (5 bases). V was clipped by 6 bases and J by 4 bases, with 17 bases between them. There are 15 residues in the CDR3. The germline V gene encodes CDR1 MDHEN and CDR2 SYDVKM. CDR3 nucleotide sequence: TGTGCCAGCAGGAACCACCCCAGAGGGCCAGATACGCAGTATTTT. This gives the protein CASRNHPRGPDTQYF.

CDR3 in DNA: TGCGCCAGCAGCCAAGAGGTGGCGACGGGACAGTATAATTCACCCCTCCACTTT. It specifies CASSQEVATGQYNSPLHF. The genes are TRBV4-1 and TRBJ1-6; 7 bases fit TRBD1. In germline, CDR1 is MGHRA, CDR2 YSYEKL. V shed 0 bases, J shed 4 bases, and the junction held 9 bases outside the gene matches. CDR3 length: 18 amino acids.

This clonotype was counted once. V usage is TRBV5-1 and J usage is TRBJ2-3, with 9 bases fitting TRBD2. Germline trimming cut 4 bases from V and 1 base from J; bases unmatched to any gene: 7. CDR3 length equals 16 residues. Per germline, CDR1 SGHRS and CDR2 YFSETQ. The CDR3 loop is CASSGQVAGGTDTQYF. CDR3 sequence (DNA): TGCGCCAGCAGCGGACAAGTAGCGGGAGGCACAGATACGCAGTATTTT.

The chain is built from TRBV12-3 or TRBV12-4 and TRBJ2-1; D is ambiguous. The CDR3 has 14 amino acids. The V end was cut by 5 bases, the J end by 8 bases, with 16 bases between. Here the CDR3 reads CASSLVGIWDEQFF. The CDR3, as DNA: TGTGCCAGCAGTCTTGTCGGTATCTGGGATGAGCAGTTCTTC.

This clonotype was counted between two and nine times. The chain recombines TRBV18 with TRBJ1-2, with unresolved D. Germline-derived CDR1 and CDR2 are KGHSH and LQKENI. The V end lost 0 bases, the J end lost 4 bases, and 6 bases lay between the germline ends. CDR3 length equals 13 residues. The CDR3 sequence: CASSPPTGYGYTF. The CDR3 DNA reads as TGTGCCAGCTCACCACCTACCGGCTATGGCTACACCTTC.

To note about this clonotype: One end of the junction is discordant with germline, which a read error may explain. J is TRBJ2-3 and V is TRBV29-1; D remains ambiguous. Germline V gene lookup returns CDR1 SQVTM and CDR2 ANQGSEA. The CDR3 covers 11 residues. This chain's CDR3 is CSIDSTDTQYF. The CDR3, as DNA: TGCAGCATTGACAGCACAGATACGCAGTATTTT.

The chain couples TRBV10-2 to TRBJ2-7; 9 nucleotides agree with TRBD2. The V segment lost 6 bases and the J segment 7 bases; nucleotides outside the gene matches: 7. There are 13 residues in the CDR3. The germline V gene has CDR1 WSHSY and CDR2 SAAADI. The CDR3, as DNA: TGCGCCAGCAGCGGGACTAGCAACAATGAGCAGTACTTC. Amino acid sequence: CASSGTSNNEQYF.

This clonotype turned up a few times. The chain combines TRBV7-2 with TRBJ2-7; D is ambiguous. The CDR3 covers 14 residues. Germline lookup yields CDR1 SGHTA and CDR2 FQGNSA. V was shortened by 2 bases and J by 0 bases, with 8 bases between the two germline ends. CDR3 in amino acids: CASSLLTDSYEQYF. In DNA, the CDR3 is TGTGCCAGCAGCTTATTAACAGACTCCTACGAGCAGTACTTC.